The rows below give T cell receptor beta chains drawn from one sample of a study of cytomegalovirus exposure and HLA in healthy donors. Some clones are missing from TCRdb's copy, which holds only in-frame ones; the method was immunoSEQ multiplex PCR. The ten most abundant clones cover around 0.59% of a sample with roughly 100,000 clones. The sample taken for sequencing was PBMCs. Source of these receptors: a man aged 45 to 65 in good health and CMV-seronegative. The CDR3 runs from the conserved cysteine through the conserved F or W. Each record gives: D gene, J gene, V gene, CDR3 protein, CDR3 DNA. The D gene is left open where the match is weak.

d_gene: TRBD1
j_gene: TRBJ2-7
v_gene: TRBV7-9
CDR3aa: CASGGTGYEQYF
CDR3nt: TGTGCCAGCGGGGGGACAGGCTACGAGCAGTACTTC

d_gene: TRBD1
j_gene: TRBJ2-3
v_gene: TRBV19
CDR3aa: CASRRDRGQDTQYF
CDR3nt: TGTGCCAGTAGGAGGGACAGGGGGCAAGATACGCAGTATTTT

d_gene: .
j_gene: TRBJ2-2
v_gene: TRBV18
CDR3aa: CASSRHSIGELFF
CDR3nt: TGTGCCAGCTCGCGACATAGTATCGGGGAGCTGTTTTTT

d_gene: .
j_gene: TRBJ2-1
v_gene: TRBV19
CDR3aa: CASSITPYIAASYNEQFF
CDR3nt: TGTGCCAGTAGTATCACCCCCTATATAGCGGCTTCCTACAATGAGCAGTTCTTC

d_gene: .
j_gene: TRBJ2-7
v_gene: TRBV2
CDR3aa: CASRLVAYEQYF
CDR3nt: TGTGCCAGCAGACTAGTCGCCTACGAGCAGTACTTC

d_gene: .
j_gene: TRBJ2-7
v_gene: TRBV10-3
CDR3aa: CAISESAGSSYEQYF
CDR3nt: TGTGCCATCAGTGAGTCGGCCGGGAGCTCCTACGAGCAGTACTTC

d_gene: TRBD1
j_gene: TRBJ1-5
v_gene: TRBV19
CDR3aa: CASSGGNRGSNQPQHF
CDR3nt: TGTGCCAGTAGTGGCGGAAACAGGGGTAGCAATCAGCCCCAGCATTTT

d_gene: .
j_gene: TRBJ1-1
v_gene: TRBV7-2
CDR3aa: CASSDSGVTEAFF
CDR3nt: TGTGCCAGCAGCGACTCAGGGGTCACTGAAGCTTTCTTT

d_gene: .
j_gene: TRBJ1-1
v_gene: TRBV27
CDR3aa: CASSQGSGTEAFF
CDR3nt: TGTGCCAGCAGTCAGGGGTCGGGGACTGAAGCTTTCTTT

d_gene: .
j_gene: TRBJ1-2
v_gene: TRBV4-3
CDR3aa: CASSHIGEGYPYGYTF
CDR3nt: TGCGCCAGCAGCCACATAGGGGAGGGGTACCCCTATGGCTACACCTTC

d_gene: TRBD1
j_gene: TRBJ1-5
v_gene: TRBV30
CDR3aa: CAWSVPSGTGNNQPQHF
CDR3nt: TGTGCCTGGAGTGTCCCCTCCGGGACAGGAAACAATCAGCCCCAGCATTTT

d_gene: .
j_gene: TRBJ2-2
v_gene: TRBV5-1
CDR3aa: CASSFGAGELFF
CDR3nt: TGCGCCAGCAGCTTCGGGGCCGGGGAGCTGTTTTTT

d_gene: TRBD1
j_gene: TRBJ1-4
v_gene: TRBV9
CDR3aa: CASSVGGGDEKLFF
CDR3nt: TGTGCCAGCAGCGTAGGAGGGGGCGATGAAAAACTGTTTTTT

d_gene: .
j_gene: TRBJ1-1
v_gene: TRBV7-9
CDR3aa: CASSALRVPAEAFF
CDR3nt: TGTGCCAGCAGCGCCCTCCGGGTCCCCGCTGAAGCTTTCTTT

d_gene: .
j_gene: TRBJ1-3
v_gene: TRBV5-1
CDR3aa: CASSTASGNTIYF
CDR3nt: TGCGCCAGCTCAACAGCCTCTGGAAACACCATATATTTT

d_gene: .
j_gene: TRBJ2-7
v_gene: TRBV7-8
CDR3aa: CASSFTGTNEQYF
CDR3nt: TGTGCCAGCAGTTTTACAGGGACTAACGAGCAGTACTTC

d_gene: .
j_gene: TRBJ1-2
v_gene: TRBV6-5
CDR3aa: CASSYKGSNYGYTF
CDR3nt: TGTGCCAGCAGTTATAAGGGGTCTAACTATGGCTACACCTTC

d_gene: TRBD2
j_gene: TRBJ2-7
v_gene: TRBV5-1
CDR3aa: CASSLGLAGVGEQYF
CDR3nt: TGCGCCAGCAGCTTGGGACTAGCGGGAGTGGGCGAGCAGTACTTC

d_gene: .
j_gene: TRBJ1-2
v_gene: TRBV7-2
CDR3aa: CASSPGHSKPDYGYTF
CDR3nt: TGTGCCAGCAGCCCCGGACACTCCAAGCCTGACTATGGCTACACCTTC

d_gene: .
j_gene: TRBJ2-7
v_gene: TRBV28
CDR3aa: CASSLAPSEQYF
CDR3nt: TGTGCCAGCAGTTTAGCCCCCAGCGAGCAGTACTTC